This T cell receptor (beta chain) stems from a study of naive and memory T cell subsets. A word on this clonotype: Its antigen remains unknown.

The library had UMIs added by 3' ligation of an oligonucleotide to TCR cDNA. Cells were not sorted; total RNA input targeted roughly 1 to 1,100 ng. Overall study findings and caveats: The RNA method is potentially sensitive to activation and differentiation changes.

The length of the CDR3 is 17 residues. After removal of 0 bases from V and 3 bases from J, the junction contained 9 bases not matched to a gene. Germline CDR1 MNHEY, CDR2 SVGAGI. Amplification of ligated cDNA took four PCR rounds with SP2 and nested alpha and beta constant primers. Reverse transcription of blood and skin TCR RNA was primed at alpha and beta constant regions. TCRdb itself ran the 5' RACE reads through MiXCR, one entry per CDR3 protein. The table lists more than 50,000 distinct CDR3 sequences, roughly 7% of them singletons, with about 9.8% in the top ten. The TCR comes from a male donor in good health. The chain employs TRBV6-5 and TRBJ1-1, with 8 positions matching TRBD1. The CDR3 protein is CASSYSTGQGRDTEAFF. The CDR3 DNA reads TGTGCCAGCAGTTACTCGACAGGACAGGGAAGGGACACTGAAGCTTTCTTT.